The next 12 T cell receptor beta chains were all read from a single sample in a study of shared clonotypes between healthy human individuals. The repertoire was sequenced with immunoSEQ multiplex PCR; TCRdb's copy has only in-frame clones and lacks some. The sample consists of approximately 500,000 clones, 90% to 96% of them appearing once. Sample: naive CD4+ T cells sorted from blood. The subset: CD45RA+ positively selected. These receptor sequences come from a young woman in good health.

This sequence joins TRBV5-8 and TRBJ2-1; D unresolved. Trimming cost V 2 bases and J 6 bases, with 6 bases left between them. Germline loops: CDR1 SGHTS, CDR2 YDEGEE. The CDR3 is 12 residues long. The DNA for the CDR3 is TGTGCCAGCAGCTTATATGGCAATGAGCAGTTCTTC. Its translation: CASSLYGNEQFF.

This clone was found once. The chain links TRBV27 to TRBJ1-5, with D perhaps matching TRBD1 (5 bases). Germline CDR1 MNHEY, CDR2 SMNVEV (reference sequence). This CDR3 has 13 residues. V lost 8 bases and J 2 bases, leaving 10 bases between the germline ends. DNA of the CDR3: TGTGCCAGCTCCAGGGTTGGCAATCAGCCCCAGCATTTT. Translating it yields CASSRVGNQPQHF.

This sequence joins TRBV30 and TRBJ2-7; D possibly corresponds to TRBD2 (5 bases). Trimming took off 1 base at V and 5 bases at J, with 12 bases between the two ends. Germline V gene data show CDR1 as GTSNPN and CDR2 as SVGIG (reference sequence). The CDR3 sequence is 13 residues long. DNA for the CDR3: TGTGCCTGGAGTGGACTACTCCCCAACGAGCAGTACTTC. Its protein product is CAWSGLLPNEQYF.

This chain uses TRBV5-3 with TRBJ1-1; 7 bases match TRBD1. TRBV5-3 is designated an ORF whose function remains uncertain. V lost 8 bases to trimming and J lost 8 bases; unmatched junction nucleotides: 12. The CDR3 is 13 residues long. CDR3 sequence: CASTSSGQAEAFF. The CDR3 coding sequence is TGTGCCAGCACCTCTTCAGGACAGGCCGAAGCTTTCTTT.

The chain has TRBV7-7 and TRBJ2-7; TRBD2 aligns across 10 bases. The CDR3 has 14 amino acids. V lost 1 base, J lost 5 bases, and 2 bases stayed unmatched. The germline V gene encodes CDR1 SSHAT and CDR2 FNYEAQ (reference sequence). The CDR3: CASSLGLAGDEQYF. In DNA, the CDR3 is TGTGCCAGCAGCTTAGGGCTAGCGGGAGACGAGCAGTACTTC.

This sequence joins TRBV7-9 and TRBJ2-2, with D perhaps given as TRBD1 or TRBD2 (5 bases each). V lost 6 bases and J 4 bases, leaving 18 bases between the germline ends. This CDR3 region has 16 residues. Per germline, CDR1 SEHNR and CDR2 FQNEAQ (reference sequence). The CDR3 protein is CASSPPGTRGTGELFF. DNA for the CDR3: TGTGCCAGCAGTCCACCCGGGACCCGAGGCACCGGGGAGCTGTTTTTT.

The V call is TRBV15, the J call TRBJ2-5, with TRBD2 matching over 12 bases. The ends lost 2 bases at V and 1 base at J; junction bases unmatched: 5. CDR1 is LNHNV, CDR2 YYDKDF, per germline (reference sequence). This CDR3 spans 17 amino acids. The CDR3 region is CATSRQTSGRGQETQYF. In DNA form, the CDR3 reads TGTGCCACCAGCAGACAGACTAGCGGGAGAGGCCAAGAGACCCAGTACTTC.

This sequence joins TRBV2 and TRBJ2-7; possibly TRBD1 or TRBD2 for D (5 bases each). Germline V gene sequence: CDR1 SNHLY, CDR2 FYNNEI. V lost 7 bases and J lost 3, with 16 bases in between. This CDR3 spans 14 amino acids. The CDR3 bases are TGTGCCAGCATTAGGGGCGGGCCTGACTACGAGCAGTACTTC. Translating gives CASIRGGPDYEQYF.

The chain links TRBV5-1 to TRBJ2-1, with a possible D match to TRBD1 (5 bases). The CDR3 has 14 amino acids. V lost 3 bases and J lost 2, with 9 bases in between. Germline V gene sequence: CDR1 SGHRS, CDR2 YFSETQ. DNA of the CDR3: TGCGCCAGCAGCTCAGGGATCACCTACAATGAGCAGTTCTTC. Amino acids: CASSSGITYNEQFF.

The DNA for the CDR3 is TGCAGCGTTGCCGGACAGATCTCCTACAATGAGCAGTTCTTC. Amino acid sequence: CSVAGQISYNEQFF. J is TRBJ2-1 and V is TRBV29-1, with TRBD1 as a possible D gene (6 bases). Germline CDR1 SQVTM, CDR2 ANQGSEA. Deletions cut 4 bases from V and 0 bases from J, with 10 bases between. The CDR3 sequence is 14 residues long.

This clone showed up just once. The rearrangement joins TRBV7-3 to TRBJ2-1; TRBD2 aligns across 10 bases. Germline trimming cut 2 bases from V and 4 bases from J; bases unmatched to any gene: 2. The CDR3 totals 15 residues. CDR1 is SGHTA, CDR2 FQGTGA, per germline. The CDR3 loop reads CASSLSSGSYNEQFF. CDR3 nucleotide sequence: TGTGCCAGCAGCTTATCTAGCGGGAGTTACAATGAGCAGTTCTTC.

The CDR3 sequence: CASSLAGVVGNTIYF. The CDR3, as DNA: TGTGCCAGCAGTTTAGCCGGGGTCGTTGGAAACACCATATATTTT. This chain connects TRBV28 to TRBJ1-3; D ambiguous. V was clipped by 2 bases and J by 3 bases, with 11 bases between them. The CDR3 loop spans 15 amino acids. Germline CDR1 is MDHEN and CDR2 is SYDVKM.